These 26 T cell receptor beta chains share one sample of origin, sequenced in a study of T-cell reconstitution after alpha-beta-depleted transplantation in children. Preparation of the TCRbeta library involved a method that used unique molecular identifiers. TCRdb re-called the PCR reads with MiXCR, one entry per CDR3 protein. Found here are 800,000 to 1,000,000 distinct CDR3 sequences, roughly 29% of them singletons; the top ten hold about 28%. The specimen comprised PBMCs, mostly from graft donor cells, sampled 360 days after TCRalphabeta/CD19-depleted stem cell transplant. The source is a boy younger than two who had a stem cell transplant for SCID, so the T cells may come from the graft donor.

V gene TRBV4-3 combines with J gene TRBJ2-7; the D is unclear. Per the germline V gene, CDR1 is LGHNA and CDR2 is YSLEER. The CDR3 covers 18 residues. V lost 4 bases, J lost 1 base, and 23 bases lay in between. The CDR3 DNA sequence: TGCGCCAGCAGCCCCCAGATGAAGGGCAGAGATTCTTCCTACGAGCAGTACTTC. Translation: CASSPQMKGRDSSYEQYF.

This clonotype showed up many times. The chain uses TRBV27 and TRBJ2-7; 7 bases align to TRBD2. Losses at the gene ends were 4 bases for V and 2 bases for J; bases not matched to a gene: 2. This CDR3 is 13 amino acids long. The germline gives CDR1 MNHEY, CDR2 SMNVEV (reference sequence). DNA of the CDR3: TGTGCCAGCAGTTCTCGGGAGGCCTACGAGCAGTACTTC. Translated, it gives CASSSREAYEQYF.

This clonotype has just a few counts. The V call is TRBV15, the J call TRBJ2-5; no definite D call. Trimming took 0 bases from V and 1 from J, leaving 6 bases between them. CDR3 length equals 14 residues. CDR1 is LNHNV, CDR2 YYDKDF, per germline (reference sequence). CDR3 in amino acids: CATSRDISQETQYF. Here the CDR3 DNA reads TGTGCCACCAGCAGAGATATCTCCCAAGAGACCCAGTACTTC.

The genes are TRBV11-1 and TRBJ1-4, with D tentatively TRBD1 (6 bases). The length of the CDR3 is 18 residues. Germline-derived CDR1 and CDR2 are SGHAT and FQDESV (reference sequence). V lost 1 base, J lost 0 bases, and 15 bases lay in between. The CDR3 bases are TGTGCCAGCAGCTTAGTCTGGGGGCAAATTGCAACTAATGAAAAACTGTTTTTT. Its translation is CASSLVWGQIATNEKLFF.

This clonotype came up a few times. The chain couples TRBV9 to TRBJ2-7; D could derive from TRBD1 or TRBD2 (5 bases each). Trimming removed 0 bases from V and 2 bases from J, with 12 bases in between. Germline-derived CDR1 and CDR2 are SGDLS and YYNGEE. The CDR3 runs 15 residues. In nucleotides, the CDR3 is TGTGCCAGCAGCGTAGGGATGGGGGAAACCTACGAGCAGTACTTC. It encodes CASSVGMGETYEQYF.

This clonotype was picked up a small number of times. The chain is built from TRBV2 and TRBJ2-7; D might be TRBD1 (5 bases). The V end was cut by 5 bases, the J end by 6 bases, with 17 bases between. The germline CDR1 and CDR2 sequences are SNHLY and FYNNEI. The CDR3 has 14 amino acids. As DNA, the CDR3 is TGTGCCAGCAGTCCCGCAGGGAATGGTGTCGAGCAGTACTTC. This encodes CASSPAGNGVEQYF.

In its sample, this clonotype was seen a few times. The chain employs TRBV20-1 and TRBJ1-4; D gene unclear. In germline, CDR1 is DFQATT, CDR2 SNEGSKA (reference sequence). Trimming took 5 bases from V and 13 from J, leaving 17 bases between them. The CDR3 consists of 12 residues. CDR3 DNA sequence: TGCAGTGCTGATGGTTCGGGAGGCGGACTGTTTTTT. As protein: CSADGSGGGLFF.

The rearrangement joins TRBV4-2 to TRBJ2-5; D gene uncertain. CDR3 length: 17 amino acids. V was pared by 0 bases and J by 4 bases, with 18 bases between. Germline lookup yields CDR1 LGHNA and CDR2 YNFKEQ. CDR3 coding DNA: TGTGCCAGCAGCCAAGATTCCCTGGATAAGTACGGAGAGACCCAGTACTTC. Its protein product is CASSQDSLDKYGETQYF.

This chain uses TRBV7-8 with TRBJ2-3; D tentatively reads TRBD1 or TRBD2 (5 bases each). The germline CDR1 and CDR2 sequences are SGHVS and FQNEAQ. V was shortened by 5 bases and J by 3 bases, with 15 bases between the two germline ends. The CDR3 is 15 amino acids. The CDR3 loop is CASSARGPGTDTQYF. Here the CDR3 DNA reads TGTGCCAGCAGCGCCCGGGGCCCAGGGACAGATACGCAGTATTTT.

The rearrangement joins TRBV18 to TRBJ2-3; maybe TRBD1 (5 bases). CDR3 length: 15 residues. The ends were cut back, 2 bases at V and 1 base at J, with 10 bases in the middle. Looked up from germline, CDR1 is KGHSH and CDR2 is LQKENI. CDR3 nucleotide sequence: TGTGCCAGCTCACCAACTCTGGGGCGCACAGATACGCAGTATTTT. Amino acids: CASSPTLGRTDTQYF.

In this sample, this clonotype turned up many times. The gene calls are TRBV4-3 and TRBJ2-3, with D perhaps matching TRBD1 (6 bases). The CDR3 runs 15 residues. In germline, CDR1 is LGHNA, CDR2 YSLEER. The germline V and J ends were trimmed by 1 base and 2 bases, with 10 bases remaining between them. The CDR3 sequence is CASSQGTGHTDTQYF. The CDR3 nucleotides are TGCGCCAGCAGCCAAGGTACAGGGCACACAGATACGCAGTATTTT.

The V call is TRBV5-1, the J call TRBJ2-5; 9 bases map to TRBD1. The germline gives CDR1 SGHRS, CDR2 YFSETQ. CDR3 size: 14 residues. V gave up 3 bases and J gave up 5 bases; unmatched junction bases: 5. CDR3 amino acids: CASSSGQGSETQYF. The DNA for the CDR3 is TGCGCCAGCAGCTCTGGACAGGGGAGCGAGACCCAGTACTTC.

In this sample, this clonotype turned up a few times. This sequence joins TRBV12-3 or TRBV12-4 and TRBJ1-5; D is unclear. Trimming shortened V by 3 bases and J by 2 bases, and 11 bases separated the two germline ends. CDR3 length: 15 residues. The CDR3 region is CASSFGRRGNQPQHF. For the CDR3, the DNA is TGTGCCAGCAGTTTTGGCCGACGAGGCAATCAGCCCCAGCATTTT.

CDR3 region: CASSPRLATGELFF. The CDR3 coding sequence is TGTGCCAGCAGCCCCCGGTTGGCGACCGGGGAGCTGTTTTTT. The rearrangement links TRBV9 to TRBJ2-2; D remains unclear. Trimming shortened V by 4 bases and J by 5 bases, and 12 bases separated the two germline ends. The CDR3 spans 14 residues. Per the germline V gene, CDR1 is SGDLS and CDR2 is YYNGEE.

A few counts support this clonotype. The chain recombines TRBV7-2 with TRBJ2-3; no definite D call. The CDR3 covers 14 residues. V gave up 1 base and J gave up 2 bases, with 7 bases separating them. CDR1 and CDR2 from the germline V gene are SGHTA and FQGNSA. CDR3 in amino acids: CASSLVRNTDTQYF. CDR3 DNA sequence: TGTGCCAGCAGCTTAGTAAGGAACACAGATACGCAGTATTTT.

The rearrangement uses TRBV6-2 or TRBV6-3 and TRBJ1-2, with D perhaps matching TRBD1 (6 bases). The CDR3 runs 15 residues. Germline V gene sequence: CDR1 MNHEY, CDR2 SVGEGT. Trimming took 4 bases from V and 4 from J, leaving 16 bases between them. The CDR3 sequence is CASSSWTGGLYGYTF. CDR3 sequence (DNA): TGTGCCAGCAGTTCCTGGACCGGGGGGCTCTATGGCTACACCTTC.

The rearrangement uses TRBV15 and TRBJ2-5; TRBD2 matches at 10 bases. V shed 1 base and J 3 bases; nucleotides not matched to a gene: 8. This CDR3 is 17 amino acids long. Germline values: CDR1 LNHNV, CDR2 YYDKDF (reference sequence). CDR3 in DNA: TGTGCCACCAGCAGAGTAATGGTAGCGGGGGGCAAAGAGACCCAGTACTTC. The encoded protein is CATSRVMVAGGKETQYF. Full variable domain (missing parts from reference TRBV15 and TRBJ2-5): DAMVIQNPRYQVTQFGKPVTLSCSQTLNHNVMYWYQQKSSQAPKLLFHYYDKDFNNEADTPDNFQSRRPNTSFCFLDIRSPGLGDTAMYLCATSRVMVAGGKETQYFGPGTRLLVL.

This clonotype has only a few counts. This rearrangement joins TRBV5-1 to TRBJ2-1; 11 nucleotides line up with TRBD2. The length of the CDR3 is 18 residues. The J segment lost 1 base and the V segment lost 1 base, leaving 7 bases of the junction unmatched. Looked up from germline, CDR1 is SGHRS and CDR2 is YFSETQ. The CDR3 protein is CASSLRASGGRSYNEQFF. CDR3 nucleotides: TGCGCCAGCAGCTTGAGGGCTAGCGGGGGGCGGTCCTACAATGAGCAGTTCTTC.

V gene TRBV10-3 combines with J gene TRBJ2-1; either TRBD1 or TRBD2 may fit D (5 bases each). The germline V gene encodes CDR1 ENHRY and CDR2 SYGVKD. V was pared by 8 bases and J by 7 bases, with 18 bases between. This CDR3 has 14 amino acids. CDR3 amino acids: CAIGRGTAGNEQFF. The CDR3 DNA reads TGTGCCATCGGTAGAGGGACCGCCGGGAATGAGCAGTTCTTC.

V is TRBV20-1 and J is TRBJ2-7, with D possibly being TRBD1 (5 bases). This CDR3 is 13 amino acids long. The V end lost 3 bases, the J end lost 6 bases, and 15 bases lay between the germline ends. The V gene's germline CDR1 is DFQATT and CDR2 SNEGSKA (reference sequence). CDR3 nucleotide sequence: TGCAGTGCTAGGGGGCAGGCCAAATTCGAGCAGTACTTC. Translated, it gives CSARGQAKFEQYF.

There are a few counts of this clonotype. V is TRBV12-3 or TRBV12-4 and J is TRBJ2-3; the D gene is possibly TRBD1 (5 bases). CDR3 length: 16 residues. V was clipped by 5 bases and J by 2 bases, with 17 bases between them. Here the CDR3 reads CASSPGPGWHTDTQYF. The CDR3 coding sequence is TGTGCCAGCAGTCCCGGGCCAGGGTGGCACACAGATACGCAGTATTTT.

This clonotype was counted only a few times. The rearrangement joins TRBV7-7 to TRBJ1-3; D remains unclear. V was trimmed by 1 base and J by 7 bases, leaving 8 bases between them. This CDR3 is 13 amino acids long. Germline CDR1 and CDR2: SSHAT and FNYEAQ (reference sequence). The DNA of the CDR3 is TGTGCCAGCAGCTTAGGAGGGAAGAACACCATATATTTT. This encodes CASSLGGKNTIYF.

In this sample, this clonotype turned up once. The chain has TRBV10-3 and TRBJ2-1, with D possibly TRBD2 on 5 matching bases. The CDR3 has 15 residues. Germline CDR1 is ENHRY and CDR2 is SYGVKD. V was cut by 9 bases and J by 0 bases, with 15 bases left in between. CDR3 DNA: TGTGCCATGGGCCCCGGGATCCCCTCCTACAATGAGCAGTTCTTC. Amino acids: CAMGPGIPSYNEQFF.

This clonotype was seen more than once but under ten times. The V call is TRBV24-1, the J call TRBJ2-3, with D maybe TRBD2 (5 bases). V gave up 1 base and J gave up 12 bases, with 10 bases separating them. Germline V lookup: CDR1 KGHDR, CDR2 SFDVKD. CDR3 length equals 12 residues. The CDR3 loop reads CATSDFRGLQYF. The CDR3 region has the DNA TGTGCCACCAGTGATTTCCGGGGTTTACAGTATTTT.

This clonotype has a handful of counts. The rearrangement joins TRBV12-3 or TRBV12-4 to TRBJ1-1; D might be TRBD1 (5 bases). This CDR3 comprises 12 residues. The V end lost 8 bases, the J end lost 11 bases, and 18 bases lay between the germline ends. The CDR3 DNA sequence: TGTGCCAGCCGAACCGGGGGAGGTTGGGCTTTCTTT. Amino acids: CASRTGGGWAFF.

This rearrangement joins TRBV10-3 to TRBJ1-2, with TRBD1 as a possible D gene (5 bases). The CDR3 is 13 residues long. Per germline, CDR1 ENHRY and CDR2 SYGVKD. V lost 4 bases, J lost 7 bases, and 13 bases lay in between. The CDR3 here is CAISVVGAGGYTF. DNA for the CDR3: TGTGCCATCAGTGTTGTCGGGGCCGGTGGCTACACCTTC.